This T cell receptor (beta chain) was sequenced for a study of early T cells in non-severe SARS-CoV-2 infection. TCRdb used MiXCR to reprocess the 5' RACE reads, holding one entry per CDR3 protein. The sample lists around 47,000 distinct CDR3 sequences; 11% were seen once. Germline loops: CDR1 WSHSY, CDR2 SAAADI. Trimming took 6 bases from V and 7 from J, leaving 15 bases between them. CDR3 length: 14 residues. The sequenced sample was whole blood. The genes are TRBV10-2 and TRBJ2-2; no definite D call. This TCR derives from an adult who was a healthcare worker with PCR-confirmed SARS-CoV-2 infection or an uninfected control (not recorded which). CDR3 loop: CASSIQDQHGELFF. DNA for the CDR3: TGCGCCAGCAGCATTCAGGATCAACACGGGGAGCTGTTTTTT.